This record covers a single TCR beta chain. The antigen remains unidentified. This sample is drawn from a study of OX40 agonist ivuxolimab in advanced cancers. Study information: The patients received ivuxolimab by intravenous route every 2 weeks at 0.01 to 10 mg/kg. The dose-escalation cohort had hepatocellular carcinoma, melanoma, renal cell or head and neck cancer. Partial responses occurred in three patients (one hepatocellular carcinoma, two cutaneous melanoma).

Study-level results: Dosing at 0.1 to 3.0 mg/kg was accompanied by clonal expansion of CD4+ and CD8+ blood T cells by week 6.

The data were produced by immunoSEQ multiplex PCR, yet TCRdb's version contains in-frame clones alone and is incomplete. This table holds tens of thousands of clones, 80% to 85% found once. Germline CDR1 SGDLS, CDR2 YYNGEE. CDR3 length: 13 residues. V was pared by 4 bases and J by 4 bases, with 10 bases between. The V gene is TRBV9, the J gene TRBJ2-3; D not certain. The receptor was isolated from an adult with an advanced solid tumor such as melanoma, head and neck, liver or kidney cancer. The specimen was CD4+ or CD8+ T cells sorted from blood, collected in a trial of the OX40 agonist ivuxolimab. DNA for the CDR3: TGTGCCAGCAGCCCGTCAAGTGCAGATACGCAGTATTTT. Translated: CASSPSSADTQYF.